This T cell receptor (beta chain) was observed in a study of blood T cell repertoires in COVID-19. The wider study: Sample material is recorded as cDNA or gDNA derived from T cells, B-cell-depleted T cells, or PBMCs.

This clone showed up many times. In the original analysis: By means of reference gene primer amplification, nucleated cell counts were estimated. Profiling relied on immunoSEQ multiplex PCR, and the TCRdb table lists in-frame clones only, not all of them. V, J and clone size are taken as reported in that table, and D and trimming were inferred from the DNA itself. The table lists fewer than 200,000 clones, 84% of them singletons. Sequencing was carried out using peripheral blood. This receptor was identified in a man aged 40-55 years who had recovered from COVID-19.

The CDR3 sequence: CASSGTSGSNIQYF. DNA for the CDR3: TGTGCCAGCAGTGGGACTAGCGGGAGTAACATTCAGTACTTC. This chain uses TRBV3-1 (or the pseudogene TRBV3-2) with TRBJ2-4, with TRBD2 matching over 14 bases. The V and J ends lost 6 bases and 7 bases, in that order; junction bases with no gene match: 2. Looked up from germline, CDR1 is LGHDT and CDR2 is YNNKEL (reference sequence). This CDR3 has 14 residues.